The 24 T cell receptor beta chains in this list originate from one sample, sequenced in a study of regulatory T cells in long-lasting Graves disease. iRepertoire HTBI primers and Arm-PCR of CDR3 regions built TCR beta libraries. One entry per CDR3 protein results from TCRdb running MiXCR on the multiplex PCR reads. The sample includes hundreds of thousands of distinct CDR3 sequences, around 15% of them seen just once. Indicated time point: newly diagnosed GD, antithyroid drugs for less than 3 months. Following extraction of RNA from PBMCs, that RNA was used to make the TCR library. This specimen was peripheral blood mononuclear cells (PBMCs), taken at new diagnosis, from a patient treated with antithyroid drugs. The receptors originated from a female donor with Graves disease.

J is TRBJ2-7 and V is TRBV12-3 or TRBV12-4, with D unresolved. V was cut by 5 bases and J by 4 bases, with 12 bases left in between. The CDR3 has 13 residues. In DNA form, the CDR3 reads TGTGCCAGCAGTCCGGGTGGCAGGTACGAGCAGTACTTC. Encoded protein: CASSPGGRYEQYF.

This clonotype was seen a few times. The chain employs TRBV27 and TRBJ1-2; D perhaps matches TRBD1 (5 bases). Germline V gene sequence: CDR1 MNHEY, CDR2 SMNVEV (reference sequence). The V end was cut by 2 bases, the J end by 4 bases, with 14 bases between. This CDR3 contains 15 residues. CDR3 DNA: TGTGCCAGCAGTTTAATGTCCCAGGGATTCTATGGCTACACCTTC. This encodes CASSLMSQGFYGYTF.

This rearrangement joins TRBV4-1 to TRBJ1-2; 7 positions agree with TRBD1. The junction had 8 bases not matched to a gene; V was cut back by 0 bases and J by 4 bases. The germline gives CDR1 MGHRA, CDR2 YSYEKL. CDR3 size: 16 residues. DNA for the CDR3: TGCGCCAGCAGCCAAGAAACTGGAGGGGGCAGCTATGGCTACACCTTC. Translated, it gives CASSQETGGGSYGYTF.

This clonotype was observed many times. The chain links TRBV6-5 to TRBJ1-5, with 7 bases fitting TRBD1. This CDR3 is built from 16 residues. V dropped 2 bases and J dropped 4; count of bases not matched to a gene: 8. Germline loops: CDR1 MNHEY, CDR2 SVGAGI. The CDR3 loop is CASSYRDSSFNQPQHF. The DNA of the CDR3 is TGTGCCAGCAGTTACCGGGACAGTAGTTTTAATCAGCCCCAGCATTTT.

This clonotype was seen a few times. The rearrangement uses TRBV6-2 or TRBV6-3 and TRBJ1-2, with D maybe TRBD1 (5 bases). V lost 4 bases and J 2 bases, leaving 11 bases between the germline ends. Germline values: CDR1 MNHEY, CDR2 SVGEGT. The CDR3 sequence is 14 residues long. CDR3 sequence (DNA): TGTGCCAGCAGTTCAGGGTCACCCAACTATGGCTACACCTTC. Translating it yields CASSSGSPNYGYTF.

This clonotype occurred many times. The rearrangement joins TRBV20-1 to TRBJ2-3; 7 bases align to TRBD2. V lost 6 bases to trimming and J lost 6 bases; unmatched junction nucleotides: 9. From germline, CDR1 is DFQATT and CDR2 SNEGSKA (reference sequence). The CDR3 runs to 13 residues. The CDR3, as DNA: TGCAGTGCCAGTAGCGGGCTGAGGGATACGCAGTATTTT. It yields the protein CSASSGLRDTQYF.

This clonotype was seen only a few times. One end of the junction is discordant with germline, which a read error may explain. This sequence joins TRBV6-5 and TRBJ2-1, with D perhaps matching TRBD1 (6 bases). This CDR3 is built from 17 residues. The germline V gene has CDR1 MNHEY and CDR2 SVGAGI. The CDR3 coding sequence is TGTGCCAGCAGTTACGTCGTGAGGGGGAGCTCCTACAATGAGCAGTCCTTC. Translating gives CASSYVVRGSSYNEQSF.

This clonotype was seen at least ten times. The rearrangement joins TRBV27 to TRBJ2-7; no clear D. The CDR3 loop spans 14 amino acids. Germline CDR1 and CDR2: MNHEY and SMNVEV (reference sequence). V lost 6 bases to trimming and J lost 0 bases, with 12 bases between them. The CDR3 bases are TGTGCCAGCAGACCTTGGACGGACTCCTACGAGCAGTACTTC. It yields the protein CASRPWTDSYEQYF.

This clonotype was detected many times. The chain uses TRBV12-3 or TRBV12-4 and TRBJ1-1; D call uncertain. The CDR3 spans 14 residues. V dropped 2 bases and J dropped 1 base, with 8 bases sitting between them. In DNA, the CDR3 is TGTGCCAGCAGTTTACAGGCGCCGAACACTGAAGCTTTCTTT. This encodes CASSLQAPNTEAFF.

This clonotype turned up a few times. Just one base apart from a much larger clone, this may be a read error. The rearrangement joins TRBV11-2 to TRBJ2-3, with D unresolved. The J call may be in error: the DNA end matches TRBJ1-5 better. The V gene's germline CDR1 is SGHAT and CDR2 FQNNGV. This CDR3 comprises 12 residues. CDR3 nucleotide sequence: TGTGCCAGCAGGGCAGGAGCTGATACGCAGCATTTT. It encodes CASRAGADTQHF.

In this sample, this clonotype turned up many times. The rearrangement joins TRBV19 to TRBJ1-4; D is undetermined. Germline V gene sequence: CDR1 LNHDA, CDR2 SQIVND (reference sequence). Between the trimmed V and J ends, which lost 6 bases and 5 bases, there was a span of 19 bases. The CDR3 length is 16 residues. The CDR3, as DNA: TGTGCCAGTAGCAATCTTGTTCGGCGGTTCAATGAAAAACTGTTTTTT. Translation gives CASSNLVRRFNEKLFF.

This clonotype was counted ten times or more. The rearrangement joins TRBV5-1 to TRBJ2-3, with 8 positions matching TRBD2. Germline CDR1 SGHRS, CDR2 YFSETQ. The CDR3 has 14 residues. The J segment lost 6 bases and the V segment lost 5 bases, leaving 8 bases of the junction unmatched. CDR3 DNA sequence: TGCGCCAGCAGTGGGAGCGGGAGACGGGATACGCAGTATTTT. It specifies CASSGSGRRDTQYF.

This clonotype was counted ten times or more. The DNA for the CDR3 is TGTGCCTGGAAGGACAGAAACACTGAAGCTTTCTTT. Protein product: CAWKDRNTEAFF. The chain links TRBV30 to TRBJ1-1, with a possible D match to TRBD1 (6 bases). The germline V gene has CDR1 GTSNPN and CDR2 SVGIG (reference sequence). Trimming removed 4 bases from V and 2 bases from J, with 8 bases in between. This CDR3 spans 12 amino acids.

This clonotype was counted between two and nine times. V gene TRBV6-6 combines with J gene TRBJ2-7; D unresolved. CDR1 and CDR2 (germline): MNHNY, SVGAGI (reference sequence). V lost 0 bases and J 0 bases, leaving 9 bases between the germline ends. The CDR3 spans 15 residues. The DNA of the CDR3 is TGTGCCAGCAGTTACTCGTTTGAGGCCTCCTACGAGCAGTACTTC. Its translation: CASSYSFEASYEQYF.

This clonotype was seen at least ten times. The rearrangement joins TRBV12-3 or TRBV12-4 to TRBJ2-7; D call uncertain. Trimming took off 5 bases at V and 4 bases at J, with 12 bases between the two ends. The CDR3 consists of 13 residues. The CDR3 loop reads CASSDPQPYEQYF. Written as DNA, the CDR3 is TGTGCCAGCAGTGACCCGCAGCCGTACGAGCAGTACTTC.

This clonotype was detected many times. Written as DNA, the CDR3 is TGTGCCAGCAGCCCGCGGGAGTTCGACTCCTACGAGCAGTACTTC. Its protein product is CASSPREFDSYEQYF. The chain couples TRBV7-9 to TRBJ2-7; TRBD2 matches at 7 bases. Germline V lookup: CDR1 SEHNR, CDR2 FQNEAQ (reference sequence). CDR3 size: 15 residues. The V and J ends lost 5 bases and 0 bases, in that order; junction bases with no gene match: 7.

There are many counts of this clonotype. The CDR3 is CASKENRDRPGTF. The CDR3 bases are TGTGCCAGCAAGGAGAACCGGGACAGGCCCGGGACCTTC. V and J are TRBV28 and TRBJ1-2, with 8 bases lining up with TRBD1. The V gene end was trimmed by 7 bases and the J gene end by 14 bases; junction bases not matched to a gene: 15. Looked up from germline, CDR1 is MDHEN and CDR2 is SYDVKM. The CDR3 extends over 13 amino acids.

This clonotype was picked up many times. The genes are TRBV28 and TRBJ2-7; D is perhaps TRBD2 (6 bases). There are 12 residues in the CDR3. V lost 7 bases, J lost 5 bases, and 12 bases lay in between. Germline-derived CDR1 and CDR2 are MDHEN and SYDVKM. The CDR3 region is CASTGARDEQYF. As DNA, the CDR3 is TGTGCCAGCACGGGAGCACGGGACGAGCAGTACTTC.

Worth noting for this clonotype: The junction differs from germline at one of its ends, possibly a read error. The chain carries TRBV5-1 and TRBJ2-2; D is undetermined. This CDR3 spans 12 amino acids. Germline values: CDR1 SGHRS, CDR2 YFSETQ. CDR3 amino acids: CASSLELPEPFF. The CDR3 bases are TGCGCCAGCAGCTTGGAGCTTCCGGAGCCGTTTTTT. The entire variable domain, with the rest obtained from reference TRBV5-1 and TRBJ2-2, is as follows: KAGVTQTPRYLIKTRGQQVTLSCSPISGHRSVSWYQQTPGQGLQFLFEYFSETQRNKGNFPGRFSGRQFSNSRSEMNVSTLELGDSALYLCASSLELPEPFFGEGSRLTVL.

The gene calls are TRBV27 and TRBJ2-2; TRBD2 matches at 12 bases. CDR3 length equals 15 residues. CDR1 is MNHEY, CDR2 SMNVEV, per germline (reference sequence). V lost 7 bases to trimming and J lost 7 bases; unmatched junction nucleotides: 7. This CDR3 is CASKTTSGSFGELFF. The CDR3, as DNA: TGTGCCAGCAAAACGACTAGCGGGAGCTTCGGGGAGCTGTTTTTT.

This clonotype was seen only a few times. The rearrangement links TRBV12-3 or TRBV12-4 to TRBJ2-7; tentatively, D is TRBD2 (6 bases). Trimming left V 1 base short and J 6 bases short, with 10 bases between. The CDR3 is made up of 13 amino acids. The CDR3 nucleotides read TGTGCCAGCAGTTTAGGGGGGGAACCCGAGCAGTACTTC. It translates to CASSLGGEPEQYF.

This clonotype was counted at least ten times. The CDR3 coding sequence is TGTGCCAGCAGTTTTATGGCCTACGAGCAGTACTTC. It specifies CASSFMAYEQYF. The rearrangement uses TRBV12-3 or TRBV12-4 and TRBJ2-7; D gene unclear. The CDR3 has 12 amino acids. V lost 3 bases to trimming and J lost 2 bases, with 5 bases between them.

This clonotype appeared many times. The chain recombines TRBV12-3 or TRBV12-4 with TRBJ2-1; 10 positions agree with TRBD2. The length of the CDR3 is 15 residues. The V and J ends lost 7 bases and 7 bases, in that order; junction bases with no gene match: 10. The CDR3 DNA follows: TGTGCCAGCAAAGGGCCGGGACTAGCGTTGAATGAGCAGTTCTTC. Translating it yields CASKGPGLALNEQFF.

This clonotype was recorded many times. The CDR3 region is CASSPALGLAGVTYEQYF. CDR3 nucleotides: TGTGCCAGCAGCCCGGCCCTGGGACTAGCGGGGGTCACCTACGAGCAGTACTTC. This chain joins TRBV11-2 and TRBJ2-7; 14 bases match TRBD2. The CDR3 covers 18 residues. Trimming at V came to 5 bases and at J to 2 bases, leaving 11 bases not matched to a gene. Germline loops: CDR1 SGHAT, CDR2 FQNNGV.